What follows describes a single TCR beta chain. What it recognizes is unknown. This entry is derived from a study of cytomegalovirus exposure and HLA in healthy donors. Donors were nominally healthy when sampled, though unrecorded immune exposures were likely. Study observations and caveats: In a later analysis, a genetic analysis reported fewer productive-TCR N-insertions in an Asian-associated ancestry cluster than the cohort average.

Both 60 Vbeta primers and 13 Jbeta primers went into the PCR. Some clones are missing from TCRdb's copy, which holds only in-frame ones; the method was immunoSEQ multiplex PCR. This sample carries about 160,000 clones, around 80% of them seen once, and the ten largest clones take about 4.7%. Input material: PBMCs. This TCR was sampled from a man younger than 45 in good health and CMV-seronegative.

The CDR3 loop reads CASSFGGENYEQYF. CDR3 bases: TGTGCCAGCAGTTTCGGGGGGGAGAACTACGAGCAGTACTTC. The chain joins TRBV27 to TRBJ2-7; 8 nucleotides align to TRBD2. Losses at the gene ends were 3 bases for V and 3 bases for J; bases not matched to a gene: 4. This CDR3 is built from 14 residues. Germline values: CDR1 MNHEY, CDR2 SMNVEV (reference sequence).